This T cell receptor beta chain was sequenced in a study of OX40 agonist ivuxolimab in advanced cancers. Study at large: Patients were treated with intravenous ivuxolimab, dosed at 0.01 to 10 mg/kg and infused every 2 weeks. Study-level findings and limits: Some nonresponders additionally presented with little normalized T-cell clonal expansion.

Of note for this clone: No antigen is known for it.

The CDR3 contains 14 residues. In germline, CDR1 is SGDLS, CDR2 YYNGEE. Trimming cost V 4 bases and J 5 bases, with 13 bases left between them. Assay: immunoSEQ multiplex PCR; the TCRdb copy retains only in-frame clones and omits some. The profile shows around 19,000 clones, about two thirds of them singletons. The chain combines TRBV9 with TRBJ2-1, with D unresolved. This sample comprised CD4+ or CD8+ T cells sorted from blood, obtained in a trial of the OX40 agonist ivuxolimab. This receptor was obtained from an adult with an advanced solid tumor such as melanoma, head and neck, liver or kidney cancer. The CDR3 loop reads CASSSPLLNNEQFF. The CDR3, as DNA: TGTGCCAGCAGCTCCCCGCTCCTCAACAATGAGCAGTTCTTC.